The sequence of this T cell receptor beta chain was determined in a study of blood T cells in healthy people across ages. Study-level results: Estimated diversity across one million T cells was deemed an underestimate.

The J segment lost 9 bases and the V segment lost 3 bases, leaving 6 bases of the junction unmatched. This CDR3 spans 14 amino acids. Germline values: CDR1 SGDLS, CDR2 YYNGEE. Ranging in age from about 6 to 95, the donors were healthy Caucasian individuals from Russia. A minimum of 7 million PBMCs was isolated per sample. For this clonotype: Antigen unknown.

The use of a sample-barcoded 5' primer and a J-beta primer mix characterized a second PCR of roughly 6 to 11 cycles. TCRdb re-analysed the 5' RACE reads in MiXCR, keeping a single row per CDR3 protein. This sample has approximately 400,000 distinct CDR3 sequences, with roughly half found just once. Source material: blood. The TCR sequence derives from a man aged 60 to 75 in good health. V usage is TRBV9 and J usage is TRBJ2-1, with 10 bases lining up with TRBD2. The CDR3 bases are TGTGCCAGCAGCGCACTAGCGGGGTTAGGTGAGCAGTTCTTC. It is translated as CASSALAGLGEQFF.